The 14 T cell receptor beta chains presented below share a single source sample, sequenced in a study of shared clonotypes between healthy human individuals. The data were produced by immunoSEQ multiplex PCR, yet TCRdb's version contains in-frame clones alone and is incomplete. The profile shows about a million clones, roughly 72% of them singletons. The material sequenced was memory CD4+ T cells sorted from blood. Subset indicated: CD45RA-negative fraction. The receptors come from a man younger than 30 in good health.

Remarks on this clone: The identical CDR3 is also encoded by other nucleotide sequences in the sample. The rearrangement uses TRBV7-2 and TRBJ2-5; 7 nucleotides line up with TRBD1. The germline CDR1 and CDR2 sequences are SGHTA and FQGNSA. V lost 3 bases to trimming and J lost 4 bases; unmatched junction nucleotides: 2. The CDR3 extends over 13 amino acids. The CDR3 DNA is TGTGCCAGCAGCTTTAACAGGGGAGAGACCCAGTACTTC. It specifies CASSFNRGETQYF.

In DNA, the CDR3 is TGTGCCAGCACGAACGACGGAAAAGGGAACACTGAAGCTTTCTTT. Protein: CASTNDGKGNTEAFF. The V and J genes are TRBV9 and TRBJ1-1; D is undetermined. Germline values: CDR1 SGDLS, CDR2 YYNGEE. The CDR3 is 15 amino acids. Trimming stripped 6 bases from V and 1 base from J, with 16 bases between.

Many counts were recorded for this clone. The chain is built from TRBV28 and TRBJ1-2, with D perhaps TRBD1 (6 bases). V lost 4 bases, J lost 5 bases, and 20 bases lay in between. The CDR3 has 16 amino acids. Germline lookup yields CDR1 MDHEN and CDR2 SYDVKM. CDR3 DNA: TGTGCCAGCAGTTCCCTCGGGTCAGGGGTCGTTTATGGCTACACCTTC. Its translation is CASSSLGSGVVYGYTF.

This chain connects TRBV5-1 to TRBJ2-5, with D possibly TRBD2 on 5 matching bases. This CDR3 comprises 14 residues. Between the trimmed V and J ends, which lost 4 bases and 2 bases, there was a span of 12 bases. CDR1 and CDR2 from the germline V gene are SGHRS and YFSETQ. In DNA, the CDR3 is TGCGCCAGCAGCAAACTAGGTTTTCAAGAGACCCAGTACTTC. Residues: CASSKLGFQETQYF.

This clone occurred a few times. Here the CDR3 DNA reads TGTGCCAGCAGTCCCTCACGGACAGGGTATAACTATGGCTACACCTTC. This codes for CASSPSRTGYNYGYTF. The chain recombines TRBV27 with TRBJ1-2; 8 nucleotides line up with TRBD1. Germline-derived CDR1 and CDR2 are MNHEY and SMNVEV (reference sequence). The CDR3 sequence is 16 residues long. J was trimmed by 1 base and V by 5 bases; bases with no gene match: 9.

This clone turned up a few times. V is TRBV11-2 and J is TRBJ2-2; unclear D gene. Germline loops: CDR1 SGHAT, CDR2 FQNNGV. The V end lost 2 bases, the J end lost 4 bases, and 2 bases lay between the germline ends. The CDR3 has 12 residues. The CDR3 DNA reads as TGTGCCAGCAGCTTATCCACCGGGGAGCTGTTTTTT. Its protein product is CASSLSTGELFF.

This clone was seen more than once but under ten times. The gene calls are TRBV19 and TRBJ2-3, with D perhaps TRBD1 or TRBD2 (5 bases each). In germline, CDR1 is LNHDA, CDR2 SQIVND (reference sequence). This CDR3 spans 14 amino acids. Trimming left V 10 bases short and J 0 bases short, with 14 bases between. The CDR3 reads CATSRDQSTDTQYF. CDR3 nucleotide sequence: TGTGCCACATCCCGGGACCAAAGCACAGATACGCAGTATTTT.

The V call is TRBV10-1, the J call TRBJ2-7; either TRBD1 or TRBD2 may supply D (5 bases each). The CDR3 is 14 amino acids. V was clipped by 3 bases and J by 6 bases, with 15 bases between them. Germline loops: CDR1 WNHNN, CDR2 SYGVQD (reference sequence). Here the CDR3 DNA reads TGCGCCAGCAGTGAAGGGACGCCGGGCGGCGAGCAGTACTTC. It yields the protein CASSEGTPGGEQYF.

J is TRBJ1-5 and V is TRBV30, with D unclear. The V gene lost 2 bases and the J gene lost 3 bases, with 8 bases spanning the gap. This CDR3 spans 13 amino acids. In germline, CDR1 is GTSNPN, CDR2 SVGIG (reference sequence). CDR3 loop: CAWSYGNNQPQHF. DNA of the CDR3: TGTGCCTGGAGTTATGGGAACAATCAGCCCCAGCATTTT.

This clone was observed a few times. Other DNA sequences from this sample encode an identical CDR3 as well. The chain combines TRBV28 with TRBJ2-7; D possibly corresponds to TRBD1 (6 bases). The germline V gene has CDR1 MDHEN and CDR2 SYDVKM. The CDR3 extends over 12 amino acids. The ends were cut back, 2 bases at V and 4 bases at J, with 6 bases in the middle. The CDR3 DNA is TGTGCCAGCAGTTTACAGGGGTACGAGCAGTACTTC. Translated, it gives CASSLQGYEQYF.

This clone was seen only a few times. This rearrangement joins TRBV4-1 to TRBJ2-7, with 15 positions matching TRBD2. From germline, CDR1 is MGHRA and CDR2 YSYEKL. This CDR3 comprises 17 residues. Trimming removed 5 bases from V and 0 bases from J; junction bases left unmatched: 5. CDR3 amino acids: CASSKGLAGGTSYEQYF. CDR3 sequence (DNA): TGCGCCAGCAGCAAGGGACTAGCGGGAGGTACCTCCTACGAGCAGTACTTC.

This clone was counted a few times. The chain combines TRBV16 with TRBJ1-2; D uncertain. V lost 0 bases to trimming and J lost 2 bases, with 13 bases between them. Germline-derived CDR1 and CDR2 are KGHSY and FQNENV. The CDR3 totals 16 residues. For the CDR3, the DNA is TGTGCCAGCAGCCAATCGGAAGCCCAGGTCAACTATGGCTACACCTTC. This encodes CASSQSEAQVNYGYTF.

This rearrangement joins TRBV5-1 to TRBJ1-2; D is undetermined. The CDR3 has 14 residues. Germline lookup yields CDR1 SGHRS and CDR2 YFSETQ. V lost 0 bases to trimming and J lost 4 bases, with 10 bases between them. CDR3 in DNA: TGCGCCAGCAGCTTGGCGGTGGGGTCCTATGGCTACACCTTC. Translating it yields CASSLAVGSYGYTF.

V is TRBV29-1 and J is TRBJ2-7; a weak D match, TRBD1 (6 bases). Germline CDR1 is SQVTM and CDR2 is ANQGSEA. The CDR3 runs 15 residues. V was clipped by 6 bases and J by 2 bases, with 20 bases between them. The CDR3 loop reads CSVRAPDSHTYEQYF. The CDR3 region has the DNA TGCAGCGTCCGTGCGCCGGACAGTCATACCTACGAGCAGTACTTC.